One sample yielded the 27 T cell receptor beta chains listed below, sequenced in a study of OX40 agonist ivuxolimab in advanced cancers. TCRdb keeps only in-frame clones here, not all; method: immunoSEQ multiplex PCR. In the table there are roughly 76,000 clones, 85% to 90% of which are singletons. Sample: CD4+ or CD8+ T cells sorted from blood, taken in a trial of the OX40 agonist ivuxolimab. The receptor set was obtained from an adult with an advanced solid tumor such as melanoma, head and neck, liver or kidney cancer.

The chain employs TRBV10-3 and TRBJ2-2; the match to TRBD1 covers 7 bases. This CDR3 spans 12 amino acids. Unmatched junction bases numbered 3, after V lost 11 bases and J lost 3 bases. Germline CDR1 is ENHRY and CDR2 is SYGVKD. In nucleotides, the CDR3 is TGTGCCGTTCAGGGGGACACCGGGGAGCTGTTTTTT. This gives the protein CAVQGDTGELFF.

This chain connects TRBV4-1 to TRBJ1-1, with D possibly being TRBD1 (5 bases). There are 16 residues in the CDR3. V was trimmed by 5 bases and J by 3 bases, leaving 19 bases between them. Germline V lookup: CDR1 MGHRA, CDR2 YSYEKL. CDR3 bases: TGCGCCAGCAGCGCAGGAGAGATCAGGGCGGACACTGAAGCTTTCTTT. This sequence encodes CASSAGEIRADTEAFF.

The chain couples TRBV6-1 to TRBJ2-5; D is perhaps TRBD1 (6 bases). The V gene lost 8 bases and the J gene lost 7 bases, with 14 bases spanning the gap. Germline V gene sequence: CDR1 MNHNS, CDR2 SASEGT. CDR3 length: 12 residues. DNA for the CDR3: TGTGCCAGCTCTGAGAGAGGGGGGACCCAGTACTTC. Translated: CASSERGGTQYF.

The chain recombines TRBV28 with TRBJ1-2; 7 bases are shared with TRBD1. V shed 3 bases, J shed 4 bases, and the junction held 5 bases outside the gene matches. The CDR3 is made up of 14 amino acids. CDR1 is MDHEN and CDR2 is SYDVKM in the germline V gene. The CDR3 region has the DNA TGTGCCAGCAGTTTTACAGGGGTGGGCTATGGCTACACCTTC. Its protein product is CASSFTGVGYGYTF.

This chain uses TRBV10-3 with TRBJ1-3, with D hard to call. Germline V gene data show CDR1 as ENHRY and CDR2 as SYGVKD. Trimming removed 3 bases from V and 7 bases from J, with 10 bases in between. The CDR3 has 13 amino acids. CDR3 loop: CAISEDMRNTIYF. The CDR3 coding sequence is TGTGCCATCAGTGAAGACATGAGGAACACCATATATTTT.

The rearrangement uses TRBV19 and TRBJ2-4; TRBD2 matches 8 bases. Germline trimming cut 9 bases from V and 3 bases from J; bases unmatched to any gene: 4. Germline CDR1 is LNHDA and CDR2 is SQIVND (reference sequence). The CDR3 extends over 13 amino acids. The CDR3 DNA reads TGTGCCAGGCGGGAGGTCGGCAAAAACATTCAGTACTTC. This codes for CARREVGKNIQYF.

V is TRBV7-2 and J is TRBJ1-6; D is unresolved. The germline CDR1 and CDR2 sequences are SGHTA and FQGNSA. V lost 1 base and J lost 8, with 9 bases in between. The CDR3 consists of 14 residues. The CDR3 sequence: CASSLEAGYSPLHF. For the CDR3, the DNA is TGTGCCAGCAGCTTAGAGGCGGGTTATTCACCCCTCCACTTT.

This chain joins TRBV27 and TRBJ2-6; D not resolved. V was cut by 2 bases and J by 0 bases, with 14 bases left in between. Looked up from germline, CDR1 is MNHEY and CDR2 is SMNVEV (reference sequence). This CDR3 contains 18 residues. CDR3 protein: CASSLGPGDSSGANVLTF. DNA of the CDR3: TGTGCCAGCAGTTTAGGTCCAGGAGATAGCTCTGGGGCCAACGTCCTGACTTTC.

This clone was detected once. The genes are TRBV7-9 and TRBJ1-5; possible D gene TRBD1, 5 bases. CDR3 length equals 16 residues. Germline values: CDR1 SEHNR, CDR2 FQNEAQ (reference sequence). The V gene lost 5 bases and the J gene lost 2 bases, with 16 bases spanning the gap. In nucleotides, the CDR3 is TGTGCCAGCAGCCTCCTCATTGGGGGGGGCAATCAGCCCCAGCATTTT. Amino acids: CASSLLIGGGNQPQHF.

The rearrangement links TRBV6-5 to TRBJ1-1; 9 bases fit TRBD1. CDR3 length: 15 residues. In germline, CDR1 is MNHEY, CDR2 SVGAGI. V shed 0 bases, J shed 3 bases, and the junction held 2 bases outside the gene matches. This chain's CDR3 is CASSYSGTGYTEAFF. The CDR3 DNA reads as TGTGCCAGCAGTTACTCCGGGACAGGGTACACTGAAGCTTTCTTT.

Only one count was recorded for this clone. This chain links TRBV7-9 with TRBJ2-7; 7 nucleotides agree with TRBD1. This CDR3 is 13 amino acids long. Germline CDR1 and CDR2: SEHNR and FQNEAQ (reference sequence). The DNA of the CDR3 is TGTGCCAGCACTTTAACTAGAGACAGGGTCGGGACCGTC. Translating gives CASTLTRDRVGTV.

CDR3 sequence: CASSSQVAGNTIYF. Written as DNA, the CDR3 is TGTGCCAGCAGCTCTCAGGTGGCTGGAAACACCATATATTTT. This sequence joins TRBV11-2 and TRBJ1-3, with D uncertain. The CDR3 has 14 residues. The V end lost 4 bases, the J end lost 2 bases, and 9 bases lay between the germline ends. Germline V gene sequence: CDR1 SGHAT, CDR2 FQNNGV.

The gene calls are TRBV28 and TRBJ1-5; perhaps TRBD1 as D (6 bases). The germline V gene has CDR1 MDHEN and CDR2 SYDVKM. Trimming pared 5 bases from V and 0 bases from J, leaving 14 bases between. CDR3 length equals 16 residues. The CDR3 coding sequence is TGTGCCAGCAGTCGGGACACAGGTTTTAGCAATCAGCCCCAGCATTTT. Its translation: CASSRDTGFSNQPQHF.

V and J are TRBV5-1 and TRBJ2-7; possibly TRBD1 for D (5 bases). This CDR3 contains 14 residues. Per germline, CDR1 SGHRS and CDR2 YFSETQ. V shed 4 bases and J shed 2 bases, with 13 bases lying between them. Here the CDR3 DNA reads TGCGCCAGCAGCCTGACAGAGCCCCCCTACGAGCAGTACTTC. This encodes CASSLTEPPYEQYF.

CDR3 coding DNA: TGCAGCGTTCTGGAGGGGGGTGAGACCCAGTACTTC. Translation gives CSVLEGGETQYF. The rearrangement joins TRBV29-1 to TRBJ2-5; the D gene could be TRBD1 or TRBD2 (6 bases each). The CDR3 is 12 residues long. Trimming took 5 bases from V and 5 from J, leaving 12 bases between them. The germline gives CDR1 SQVTM, CDR2 ANQGSEA.

The J gene is TRBJ2-5, the V gene TRBV5-1; TRBD2 matches at 7 bases. Germline CDR1 and CDR2: SGHRS and YFSETQ. The CDR3 is 18 residues long. J lost 1 base, V lost 4 bases, and 16 bases had no gene match. CDR3 in DNA: TGCGCCAGCAGCCGGAGTACTCCCGGGACTAATACCCAAGAGACCCAGTACTTC. Protein: CASSRSTPGTNTQETQYF.

The rearrangement joins TRBV5-1 to TRBJ2-1, with TRBD1 matching 10 bases. Germline values: CDR1 SGHRS, CDR2 YFSETQ. The CDR3 length is 19 residues. J lost 7 bases, V lost 0 bases, and 16 bases had no gene match. CDR3 nucleotide sequence: TGCGCCAGCAGCTTGGTTCCCCTGACCGGGACAGGGGAGGGAAATGAGCAGTTCTTC. Amino acids: CASSLVPLTGTGEGNEQFF.

The rearrangement links TRBV2 to TRBJ1-2; a possible D gene is TRBD1 (6 bases). The CDR3 has 15 residues. Germline V gene lookup returns CDR1 SNHLY and CDR2 FYNNEI. V lost 4 bases and J 8 bases, leaving 20 bases between the germline ends. CDR3 amino acids: CASSARTSGTHGYTF. Here the CDR3 DNA reads TGTGCCAGCAGTGCTAGGACCTCAGGGACACACGGCTACACCTTC.

This chain joins TRBV6-1 and TRBJ1-4, with D unresolved. The length of the CDR3 is 14 residues. The germline CDR1 and CDR2 sequences are MNHNS and SASEGT. V shed 3 bases and J shed 6 bases, with 11 bases lying between them. The CDR3 loop reads CASSDSGPDEKLFF. CDR3 nucleotide sequence: TGTGCCAGCAGTGACAGCGGTCCGGATGAAAAACTGTTTTTT.

V usage is TRBV10-3 and J usage is TRBJ1-1; 7 bases are shared with TRBD1. CDR3 length: 13 amino acids. CDR1 and CDR2 (germline): ENHRY, SYGVKD. Trimming removed 2 bases from V and 3 bases from J; junction bases left unmatched: 0. The CDR3 loop reads CAISEGQDTEAFF. The CDR3 DNA reads TGTGCCATCAGTGAGGGACAGGACACTGAAGCTTTCTTT.

The chain has TRBV5-1 and TRBJ1-6; D unresolved. Germline CDR1 and CDR2: SGHRS and YFSETQ. Trimming pared 3 bases from V and 10 bases from J, leaving 14 bases between. The CDR3 runs 14 residues. The CDR3 DNA sequence: TGCGCCAGCAGCTCGGCCGGGGTAGGGTCACCCCTCCACTTT. Amino acids: CASSSAGVGSPLHF.

The J gene is TRBJ2-1, the V gene TRBV21-1; the DNA was not compared with TRBD2, the D call given in the table. TRBV21-1 is classified as a pseudogene. This CDR3 spans 13 amino acids. CDR3 region: CASSTGSGGEQFF. For the CDR3, the DNA is TGTGCCAGCAGCACCGGTAGCGGGGGCGAGCAGTTCTTC.

Note on this clone: One end of the junction fails to match germline, which may point to a read error. V is TRBV5-3 and J is TRBJ1-1; unclear D gene. TRBV5-3 is flagged as an ORF with uncertain function. The CDR3 spans 13 residues. The CDR3 bases are TGTGCCAGCAGCTTAGGAGGGCGCACTGAAGCTTTCTTT. Translating it yields CASSLGGRTEAFF.

The chain uses TRBV6-1 and TRBJ1-5; D is unclear. This CDR3 has 14 residues. Trimming shortened V by 2 bases and J by 11 bases, and 16 bases separated the two germline ends. Germline loops: CDR1 MNHNS, CDR2 SASEGT. The DNA of the CDR3 is TGTGCCAGCAGTGAAACGAGCATGGGCAGGACCCAGCATTTT. Translated: CASSETSMGRTQHF.

The CDR3 sequence is CASSLTEGQGNYGYTF. The DNA of the CDR3 is TGCGCCAGCAGCCTAACGGAAGGACAGGGGAACTATGGCTACACCTTC. V usage is TRBV4-1 and J usage is TRBJ1-2, with 9 bases identical to TRBD1. The CDR3 has 16 residues. Germline CDR1 MGHRA, CDR2 YSYEKL. Trimming removed 4 bases from V and 2 bases from J; junction bases left unmatched: 8.

The chain combines TRBV12-5 with TRBJ1-2; 7 nucleotides line up with TRBD1. Germline V gene sequence: CDR1 LGHNT, CDR2 FRNRAP. V shed 1 base, J shed 3 bases, and the junction held 5 bases outside the gene matches. This CDR3 is 15 amino acids long. The CDR3 nucleotides are TGTGCTAGTGGTTTGGCCTCTCAGGGGGACTATGGCTACACCTTC. This codes for CASGLASQGDYGYTF.

V gene TRBV5-8 combines with J gene TRBJ1-6; 9 bases agree with TRBD1. V dropped 2 bases and J dropped 10; count of bases not matched to a gene: 7. CDR1 is SGHTS and CDR2 is YDEGEE in the germline V gene. This CDR3 is 15 amino acids long. The DNA for the CDR3 is TGTGCCAGCAGCTTCGGGGACAGGGTGATCTCACCCCTCCACTTT. Translating gives CASSFGDRVISPLHF.